This record covers a single T cell receptor (beta chain). Repertoires were generated with immunoSEQ multiplex PCR, while TCRdb's copy carries only in-frame clones and drops some. The sample carries roughly 80,000 clones, just over 90% recorded once. The data are from a study of T cell changes during pregnancy in multiple sclerosis. In germline, CDR1 is MNHEY, CDR2 SVGAGI. The CDR3 runs 15 residues. V gave up 6 bases and J gave up 0 bases; unmatched junction bases: 5. The specimen was peripheral blood, collected before pregnancy. This TCR was sampled from a female donor with multiple sclerosis, enrolled in a pregnancy study. This chain links TRBV6-5 with TRBJ2-1; 7 nucleotides match TRBD1. The CDR3 is CASSNRDSSYNEQFF. CDR3 DNA sequence: TGTGCCAGCAGCAACCGGGACAGCTCCTACAATGAGCAGTTCTTC.